Presented here are 2 T cell receptor beta chains from one specimen sequenced in a study of lymphopenia after photon versus proton radiotherapy. Only in-frame clones appear in the TCRdb table, and some are missing; sequencing was by immunoSEQ multiplex PCR. The table has roughly 67,000 clones, about nine tenths seen once. Specimen: peripheral blood, collected from a patient treated with photon-based radiotherapy. These receptors all stem from a woman aged 70 to 79 with pancreatic cancer.

The chain employs TRBV5-6 and TRBJ2-1; possible D gene TRBD1, 7 bases. The CDR3 covers 14 residues. Trimming cost V 0 bases and J 6 bases, with 10 bases left between them. Looked up from germline, CDR1 is SGHDT and CDR2 is YYEEEE. In nucleotides, the CDR3 is TGTGCCAGCAGCTTGGGCAGGGGGGTCAATGAGCAGTTCTTC. Protein sequence: CASSLGRGVNEQFF.

This clone showed up just a few times. The rearrangement uses TRBV4-1 and TRBJ2-1; 9 bases line up with TRBD2. V dropped 0 bases and J dropped 7; count of bases not matched to a gene: 13. The germline V gene has CDR1 MGHRA and CDR2 YSYEKL. This CDR3 has 18 residues. This CDR3 is CASSQDPGSGRFRNEQFF. The CDR3 coding sequence is TGCGCCAGCAGCCAAGATCCAGGTAGCGGGAGATTTAGGAATGAGCAGTTCTTC.